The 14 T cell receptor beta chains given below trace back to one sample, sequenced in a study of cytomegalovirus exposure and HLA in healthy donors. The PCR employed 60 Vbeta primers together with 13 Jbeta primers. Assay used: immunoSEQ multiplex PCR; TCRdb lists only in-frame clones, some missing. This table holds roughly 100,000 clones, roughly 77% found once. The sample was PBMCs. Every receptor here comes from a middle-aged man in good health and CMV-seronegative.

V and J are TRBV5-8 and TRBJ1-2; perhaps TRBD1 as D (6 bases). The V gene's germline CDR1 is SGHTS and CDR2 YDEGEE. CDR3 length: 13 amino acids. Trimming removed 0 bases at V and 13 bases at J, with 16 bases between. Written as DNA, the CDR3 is TGTGCCAGCAGCTTGGACAGGGTTCACGGTGGCACCTTC. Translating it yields CASSLDRVHGGTF.

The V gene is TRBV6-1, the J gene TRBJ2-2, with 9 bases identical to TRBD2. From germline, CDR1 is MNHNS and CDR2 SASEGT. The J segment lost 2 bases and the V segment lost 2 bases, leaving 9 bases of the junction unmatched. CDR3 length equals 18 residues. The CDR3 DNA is TGTGCCAGCAGTGAACAGTGGCGGGGGGGCCGCAACACCGGGGAGCTGTTTTTT. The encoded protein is CASSEQWRGGRNTGELFF.

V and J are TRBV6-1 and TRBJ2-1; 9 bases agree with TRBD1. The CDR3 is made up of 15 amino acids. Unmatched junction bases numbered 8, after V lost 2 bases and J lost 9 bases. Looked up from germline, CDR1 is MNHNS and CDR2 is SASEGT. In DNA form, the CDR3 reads TGTGCCAGCAGTGAAATATGGACAGGGGCGGGTGAGCAGTTCTTC. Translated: CASSEIWTGAGEQFF.

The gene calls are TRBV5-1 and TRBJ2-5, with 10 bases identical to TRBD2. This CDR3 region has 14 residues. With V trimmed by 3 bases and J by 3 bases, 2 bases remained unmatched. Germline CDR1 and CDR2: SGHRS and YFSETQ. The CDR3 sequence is CASSWSGGEETQYF. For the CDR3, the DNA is TGCGCCAGCAGCTGGAGCGGGGGGGAAGAGACCCAGTACTTC. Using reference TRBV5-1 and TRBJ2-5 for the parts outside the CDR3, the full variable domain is KAGVTQTPRYLIKTRGQQVTLSCSPISGHRSVSWYQQTPGQGLQFLFEYFSETQRNKGNFPGRFSGRQFSNSRSEMNVSTLELGDSALYLCASSWSGGEETQYFGPGTRLLVL.

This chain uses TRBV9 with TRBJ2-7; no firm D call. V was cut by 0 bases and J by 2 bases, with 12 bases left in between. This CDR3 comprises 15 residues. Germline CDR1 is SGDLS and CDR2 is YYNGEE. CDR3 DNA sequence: TGTGCCAGCAGCGTAGCGGCAGGTCCCACCTACGAGCAGTACTTC. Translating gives CASSVAAGPTYEQYF.

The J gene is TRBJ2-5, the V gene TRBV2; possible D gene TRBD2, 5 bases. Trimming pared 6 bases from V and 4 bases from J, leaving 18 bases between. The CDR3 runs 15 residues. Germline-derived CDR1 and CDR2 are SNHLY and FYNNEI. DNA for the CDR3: TGTGCCAGCAGGGGAGTATTTGGCCCCGGAGAGACCCAGTACTTC. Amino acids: CASRGVFGPGETQYF.

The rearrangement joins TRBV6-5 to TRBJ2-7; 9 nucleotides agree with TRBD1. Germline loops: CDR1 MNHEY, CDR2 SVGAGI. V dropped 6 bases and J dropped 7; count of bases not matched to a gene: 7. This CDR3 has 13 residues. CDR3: CASRLQGAGEQYF. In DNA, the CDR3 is TGTGCCAGCAGGCTACAGGGGGCGGGTGAGCAGTACTTC.

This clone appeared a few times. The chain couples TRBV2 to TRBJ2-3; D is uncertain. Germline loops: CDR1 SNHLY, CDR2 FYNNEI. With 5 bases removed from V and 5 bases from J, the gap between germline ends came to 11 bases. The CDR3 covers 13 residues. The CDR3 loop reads CASSRNTGDTQYF. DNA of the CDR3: TGTGCCAGCAGTCGAAACACGGGAGATACGCAGTATTTT. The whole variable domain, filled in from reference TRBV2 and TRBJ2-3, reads EPEVTQTPSHQVTQMGQEVILRCVPISNHLYFYWYRQILGQKVEFLVSFYNNEISEKSEIFDDQFSVERPDGSNFTLKIRSTKLEDSAMYFCASSRNTGDTQYFGPGTRLTVL.

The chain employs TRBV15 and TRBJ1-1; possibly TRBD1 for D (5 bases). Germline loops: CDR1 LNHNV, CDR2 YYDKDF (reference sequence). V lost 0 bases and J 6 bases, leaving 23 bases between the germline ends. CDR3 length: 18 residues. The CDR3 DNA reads TGTGCCACCAGCAGAGAGCACGGGCTGGCAGGGCGCCACGCTGAAGCTTTCTTT. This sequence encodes CATSREHGLAGRHAEAFF.

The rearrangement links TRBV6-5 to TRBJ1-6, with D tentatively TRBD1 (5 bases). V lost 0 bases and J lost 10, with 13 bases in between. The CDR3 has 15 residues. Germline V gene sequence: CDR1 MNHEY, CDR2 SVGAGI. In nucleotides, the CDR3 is TGTGCCAGCAGTTACTCCCCGACAGTCGGGTCACCCCTCCACTTT. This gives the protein CASSYSPTVGSPLHF.

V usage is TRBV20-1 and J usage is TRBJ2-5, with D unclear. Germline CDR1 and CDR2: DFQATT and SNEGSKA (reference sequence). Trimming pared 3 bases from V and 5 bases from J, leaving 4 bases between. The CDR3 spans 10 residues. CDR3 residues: CSASAETQYF. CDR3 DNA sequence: TGCAGTGCTAGTGCGGAGACCCAGTACTTC.

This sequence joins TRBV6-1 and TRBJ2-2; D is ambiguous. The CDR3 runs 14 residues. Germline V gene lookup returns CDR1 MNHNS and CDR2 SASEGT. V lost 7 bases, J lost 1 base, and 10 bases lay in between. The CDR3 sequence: CASTLSWNTGELFF. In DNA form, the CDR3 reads TGTGCCAGCACCCTAAGCTGGAACACCGGGGAGCTGTTTTTT.

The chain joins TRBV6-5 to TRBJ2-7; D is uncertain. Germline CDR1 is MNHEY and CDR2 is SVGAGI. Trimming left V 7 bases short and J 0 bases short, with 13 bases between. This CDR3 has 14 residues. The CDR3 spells CASKNQVSSYEQYF. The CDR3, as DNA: TGTGCCAGCAAGAATCAGGTTAGCTCCTACGAGCAGTACTTC.

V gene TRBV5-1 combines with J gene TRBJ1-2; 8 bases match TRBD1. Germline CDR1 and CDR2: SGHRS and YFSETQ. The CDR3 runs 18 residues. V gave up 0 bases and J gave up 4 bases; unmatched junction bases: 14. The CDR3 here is CASSLVAGGVSRIYGYTF. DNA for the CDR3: TGCGCCAGCAGCTTGGTAGCAGGGGGCGTCTCTCGAATCTATGGCTACACCTTC.